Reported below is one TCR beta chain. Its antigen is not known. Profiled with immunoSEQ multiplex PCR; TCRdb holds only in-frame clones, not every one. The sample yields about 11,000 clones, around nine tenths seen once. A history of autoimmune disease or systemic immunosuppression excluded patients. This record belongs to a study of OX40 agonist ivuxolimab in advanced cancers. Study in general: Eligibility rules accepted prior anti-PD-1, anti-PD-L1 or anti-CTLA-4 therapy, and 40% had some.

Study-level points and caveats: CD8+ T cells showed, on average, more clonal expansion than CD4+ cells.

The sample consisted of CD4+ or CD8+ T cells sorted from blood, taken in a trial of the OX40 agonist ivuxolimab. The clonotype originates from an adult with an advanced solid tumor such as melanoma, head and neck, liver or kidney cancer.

The CDR3 DNA sequence: TGTGCCAGCAGTACCGGGACTAGCGGGAGCGTTGATGAGCAGTTCTTC. It translates to CASSTGTSGSVDEQFF. The chain couples TRBV6-4 to TRBJ2-1; TRBD2 agrees at 14 bases. The CDR3 is 16 amino acids. Germline V CDR1 and CDR2: MRHNA, SNTAGT. The trim removed 5 bases at V and 8 bases at J, leaving 8 bases unmatched.